This T cell receptor beta chain originates from a study of tumor-infiltrating lymphocytes in primary liver carcinoma. Synthesis of TCR beta cDNA was carried out from 500 ng total RNA with a constant-region primer. Slightly modified ARM-PCR, run as three nested multiplex PCR rounds, produced the TCR beta libraries. TCRdb re-derived calls from the multiplex PCR reads in MiXCR, one entry per CDR3 protein. The sample has about 99,000 distinct CDR3 sequences, more than 65% seen once; the top ten hold just over 9.5%. DNA and RNA were both co-extracted from approximately 20-30 mg of bulk tissue that had not been sorted. This clonotype was detected many times. The sequenced sample consisted of liver tumor tissue from sampling region 5. The subset here: tumor region T5, tumor centre. The origin of this receptor is a woman aged 55-69 years with primary liver carcinoma and hepatitis B virus infection.

CDR3 sequence: CASRRDPPTYNEQFF. The CDR3 DNA sequence: TGTGCCAGCAGGCGGGACCCTCCTACCTACAATGAGCAGTTCTTC. The chain has TRBV2 and TRBJ2-1, with D perhaps TRBD2 (6 bases). Trimming took 6 bases from V and 2 from J, leaving 14 bases between them. CDR1 is SNHLY, CDR2 FYNNEI, per germline. This CDR3 contains 15 residues.